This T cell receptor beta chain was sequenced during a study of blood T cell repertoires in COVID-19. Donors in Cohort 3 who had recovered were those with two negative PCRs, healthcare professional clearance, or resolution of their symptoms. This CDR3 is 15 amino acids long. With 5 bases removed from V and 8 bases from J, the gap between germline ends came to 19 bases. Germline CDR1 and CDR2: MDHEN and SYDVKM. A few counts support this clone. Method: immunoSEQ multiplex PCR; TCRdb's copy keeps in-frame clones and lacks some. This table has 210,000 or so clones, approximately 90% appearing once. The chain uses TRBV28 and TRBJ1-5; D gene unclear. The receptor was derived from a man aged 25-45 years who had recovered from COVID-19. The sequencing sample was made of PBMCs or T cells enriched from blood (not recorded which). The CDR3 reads CASSISSGTTKPQHF. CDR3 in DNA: TGTGCCAGCAGTATCTCATCGGGAACAACTAAGCCCCAGCATTTT.